This TCR beta chain was found in a study of blood T cell repertoires in COVID-19. Study as a whole: Specimens from acute and convalescent COVID-19 originated in the United States, Italy and Spain. T cells, B-cell-depleted T cells, or PBMCs supplied cDNA or gDNA.

CDR1 ENHRY and CDR2 SYGVKD come from the germline V gene. The CDR3 sequence is 18 residues long. With V trimmed by 5 bases and J by 0 bases, 11 bases remained unmatched. This clone showed up just once. The method was immunoSEQ multiplex PCR; TCRdb's version includes in-frame clones alone and lacks a portion of them. In the table there are 20,000 to 30,000 clones, about nine tenths of which are singletons. The sample taken for sequencing was peripheral blood. The source of this sequence is a human donor in a cohort sampled during active COVID-19. The chain employs TRBV10-3 and TRBJ1-5; 9 bases line up with TRBD1. CDR3 region: CAISTGTGKDHSNQPQHF. The CDR3 DNA follows: TGTGCCATCAGTACCGGGACAGGGAAGGACCATAGCAATCAGCCCCAGCATTTT.